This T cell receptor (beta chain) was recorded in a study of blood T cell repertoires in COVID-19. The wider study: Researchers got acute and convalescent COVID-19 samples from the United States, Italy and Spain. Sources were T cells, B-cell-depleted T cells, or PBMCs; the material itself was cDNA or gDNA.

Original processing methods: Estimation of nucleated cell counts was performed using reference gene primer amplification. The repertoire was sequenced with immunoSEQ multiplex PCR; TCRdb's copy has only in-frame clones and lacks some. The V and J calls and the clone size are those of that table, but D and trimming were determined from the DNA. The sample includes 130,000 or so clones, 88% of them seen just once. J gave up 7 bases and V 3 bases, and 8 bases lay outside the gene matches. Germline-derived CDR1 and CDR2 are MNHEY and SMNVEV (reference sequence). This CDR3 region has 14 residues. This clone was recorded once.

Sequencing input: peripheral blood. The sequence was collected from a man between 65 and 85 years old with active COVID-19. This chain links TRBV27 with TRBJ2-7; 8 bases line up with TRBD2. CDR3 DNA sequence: TGTGCCAGCAGTTTCCTAGCGGGTGATGGAGAGCAGTACTTC. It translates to CASSFLAGDGEQYF.